The text below deals with one T cell receptor beta chain. This sample was included in a study of T cell responses to AZD1222 COVID-19 vaccine. Assay: immunoSEQ multiplex PCR; the TCRdb copy retains only in-frame clones and omits some. Altogether about 140,000 clones are present, roughly nine tenths being singletons, with the ten largest covering roughly 1.7%. Germline assignment: CDR1 SGHRS and CDR2 YFSETQ. Trimming at V came to 4 bases and at J to 6 bases, leaving 12 bases not matched to a gene. This CDR3 comprises 16 residues. This receptor was taken from an adult in good health. This chain joins TRBV5-1 and TRBJ1-5, with 8 bases fitting TRBD1. Sequenced here: peripheral blood, sampled on day 0 of AZD1222 vaccination. CDR3 loop: CASSPGDRSRGQPQHF. The CDR3 coding sequence is TGCGCCAGCAGCCCTGGGGACAGGTCAAGAGGTCAGCCCCAGCATTTT. Full variable domain (rest looked up from reference TRBV5-1 and TRBJ1-5): KAGVTQTPRYLIKTRGQQVTLSCSPISGHRSVSWYQQTPGQGLQFLFEYFSETQRNKGNFPGRFSGRQFSNSRSEMNVSTLELGDSALYLCASSPGDRSRGQPQHFGDGTRLSIL.